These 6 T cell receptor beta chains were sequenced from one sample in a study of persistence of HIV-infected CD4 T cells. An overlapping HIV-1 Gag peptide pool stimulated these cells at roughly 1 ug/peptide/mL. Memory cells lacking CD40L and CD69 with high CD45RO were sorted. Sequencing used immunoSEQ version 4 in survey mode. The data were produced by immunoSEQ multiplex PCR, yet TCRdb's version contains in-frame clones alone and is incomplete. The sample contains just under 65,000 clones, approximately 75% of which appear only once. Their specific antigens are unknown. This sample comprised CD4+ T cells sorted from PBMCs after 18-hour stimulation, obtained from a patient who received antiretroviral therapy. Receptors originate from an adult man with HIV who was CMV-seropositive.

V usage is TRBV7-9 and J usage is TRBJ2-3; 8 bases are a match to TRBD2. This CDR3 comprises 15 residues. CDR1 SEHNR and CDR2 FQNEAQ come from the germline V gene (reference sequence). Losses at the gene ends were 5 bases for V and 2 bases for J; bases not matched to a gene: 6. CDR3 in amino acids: CASSPRGGVTDTQYF. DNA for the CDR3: TGTGCCAGCAGCCCCCGGGGGGGTGTCACAGATACGCAGTATTTT.

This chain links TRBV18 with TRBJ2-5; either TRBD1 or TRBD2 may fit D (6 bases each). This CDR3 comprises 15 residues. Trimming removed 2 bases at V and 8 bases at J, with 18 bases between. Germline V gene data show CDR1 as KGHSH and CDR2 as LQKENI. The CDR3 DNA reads TGTGCCAGCTCACCATCCGGGGGCGAGGGTCAAACCCAGTACTTC. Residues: CASSPSGGEGQTQYF.

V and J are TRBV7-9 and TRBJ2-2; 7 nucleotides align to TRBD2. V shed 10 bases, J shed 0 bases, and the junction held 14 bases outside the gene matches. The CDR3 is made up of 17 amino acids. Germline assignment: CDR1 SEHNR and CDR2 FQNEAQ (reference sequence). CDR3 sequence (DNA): TGTGCCACAAAGAGGGAGGGCTCATCTACGAACACCGGGGAGCTGTTTTTT. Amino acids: CATKREGSSTNTGELFF.

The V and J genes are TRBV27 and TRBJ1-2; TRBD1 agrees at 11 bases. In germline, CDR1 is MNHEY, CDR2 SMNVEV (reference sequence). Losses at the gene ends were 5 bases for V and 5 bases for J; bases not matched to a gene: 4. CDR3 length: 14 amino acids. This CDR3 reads CASSPRDRGYGYTF. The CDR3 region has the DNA TGTGCCAGCAGTCCACGGGACAGGGGGTATGGCTACACCTTC.

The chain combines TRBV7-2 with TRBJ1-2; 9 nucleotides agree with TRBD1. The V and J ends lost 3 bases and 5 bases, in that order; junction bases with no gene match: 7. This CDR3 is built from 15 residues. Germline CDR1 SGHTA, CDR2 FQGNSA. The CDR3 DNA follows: TGTGCCAGCAGCTTGGGGGACAGGGCGGGGTATGGCTACACCTTC. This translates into CASSLGDRAGYGYTF.

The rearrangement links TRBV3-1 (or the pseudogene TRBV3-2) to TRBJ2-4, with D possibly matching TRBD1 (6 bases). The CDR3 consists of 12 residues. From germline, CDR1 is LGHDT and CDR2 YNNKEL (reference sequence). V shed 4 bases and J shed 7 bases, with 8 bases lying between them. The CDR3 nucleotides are TGTGCCAGCAGCCTGCAGGGGAACATTCAGTACTTC. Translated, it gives CASSLQGNIQYF.